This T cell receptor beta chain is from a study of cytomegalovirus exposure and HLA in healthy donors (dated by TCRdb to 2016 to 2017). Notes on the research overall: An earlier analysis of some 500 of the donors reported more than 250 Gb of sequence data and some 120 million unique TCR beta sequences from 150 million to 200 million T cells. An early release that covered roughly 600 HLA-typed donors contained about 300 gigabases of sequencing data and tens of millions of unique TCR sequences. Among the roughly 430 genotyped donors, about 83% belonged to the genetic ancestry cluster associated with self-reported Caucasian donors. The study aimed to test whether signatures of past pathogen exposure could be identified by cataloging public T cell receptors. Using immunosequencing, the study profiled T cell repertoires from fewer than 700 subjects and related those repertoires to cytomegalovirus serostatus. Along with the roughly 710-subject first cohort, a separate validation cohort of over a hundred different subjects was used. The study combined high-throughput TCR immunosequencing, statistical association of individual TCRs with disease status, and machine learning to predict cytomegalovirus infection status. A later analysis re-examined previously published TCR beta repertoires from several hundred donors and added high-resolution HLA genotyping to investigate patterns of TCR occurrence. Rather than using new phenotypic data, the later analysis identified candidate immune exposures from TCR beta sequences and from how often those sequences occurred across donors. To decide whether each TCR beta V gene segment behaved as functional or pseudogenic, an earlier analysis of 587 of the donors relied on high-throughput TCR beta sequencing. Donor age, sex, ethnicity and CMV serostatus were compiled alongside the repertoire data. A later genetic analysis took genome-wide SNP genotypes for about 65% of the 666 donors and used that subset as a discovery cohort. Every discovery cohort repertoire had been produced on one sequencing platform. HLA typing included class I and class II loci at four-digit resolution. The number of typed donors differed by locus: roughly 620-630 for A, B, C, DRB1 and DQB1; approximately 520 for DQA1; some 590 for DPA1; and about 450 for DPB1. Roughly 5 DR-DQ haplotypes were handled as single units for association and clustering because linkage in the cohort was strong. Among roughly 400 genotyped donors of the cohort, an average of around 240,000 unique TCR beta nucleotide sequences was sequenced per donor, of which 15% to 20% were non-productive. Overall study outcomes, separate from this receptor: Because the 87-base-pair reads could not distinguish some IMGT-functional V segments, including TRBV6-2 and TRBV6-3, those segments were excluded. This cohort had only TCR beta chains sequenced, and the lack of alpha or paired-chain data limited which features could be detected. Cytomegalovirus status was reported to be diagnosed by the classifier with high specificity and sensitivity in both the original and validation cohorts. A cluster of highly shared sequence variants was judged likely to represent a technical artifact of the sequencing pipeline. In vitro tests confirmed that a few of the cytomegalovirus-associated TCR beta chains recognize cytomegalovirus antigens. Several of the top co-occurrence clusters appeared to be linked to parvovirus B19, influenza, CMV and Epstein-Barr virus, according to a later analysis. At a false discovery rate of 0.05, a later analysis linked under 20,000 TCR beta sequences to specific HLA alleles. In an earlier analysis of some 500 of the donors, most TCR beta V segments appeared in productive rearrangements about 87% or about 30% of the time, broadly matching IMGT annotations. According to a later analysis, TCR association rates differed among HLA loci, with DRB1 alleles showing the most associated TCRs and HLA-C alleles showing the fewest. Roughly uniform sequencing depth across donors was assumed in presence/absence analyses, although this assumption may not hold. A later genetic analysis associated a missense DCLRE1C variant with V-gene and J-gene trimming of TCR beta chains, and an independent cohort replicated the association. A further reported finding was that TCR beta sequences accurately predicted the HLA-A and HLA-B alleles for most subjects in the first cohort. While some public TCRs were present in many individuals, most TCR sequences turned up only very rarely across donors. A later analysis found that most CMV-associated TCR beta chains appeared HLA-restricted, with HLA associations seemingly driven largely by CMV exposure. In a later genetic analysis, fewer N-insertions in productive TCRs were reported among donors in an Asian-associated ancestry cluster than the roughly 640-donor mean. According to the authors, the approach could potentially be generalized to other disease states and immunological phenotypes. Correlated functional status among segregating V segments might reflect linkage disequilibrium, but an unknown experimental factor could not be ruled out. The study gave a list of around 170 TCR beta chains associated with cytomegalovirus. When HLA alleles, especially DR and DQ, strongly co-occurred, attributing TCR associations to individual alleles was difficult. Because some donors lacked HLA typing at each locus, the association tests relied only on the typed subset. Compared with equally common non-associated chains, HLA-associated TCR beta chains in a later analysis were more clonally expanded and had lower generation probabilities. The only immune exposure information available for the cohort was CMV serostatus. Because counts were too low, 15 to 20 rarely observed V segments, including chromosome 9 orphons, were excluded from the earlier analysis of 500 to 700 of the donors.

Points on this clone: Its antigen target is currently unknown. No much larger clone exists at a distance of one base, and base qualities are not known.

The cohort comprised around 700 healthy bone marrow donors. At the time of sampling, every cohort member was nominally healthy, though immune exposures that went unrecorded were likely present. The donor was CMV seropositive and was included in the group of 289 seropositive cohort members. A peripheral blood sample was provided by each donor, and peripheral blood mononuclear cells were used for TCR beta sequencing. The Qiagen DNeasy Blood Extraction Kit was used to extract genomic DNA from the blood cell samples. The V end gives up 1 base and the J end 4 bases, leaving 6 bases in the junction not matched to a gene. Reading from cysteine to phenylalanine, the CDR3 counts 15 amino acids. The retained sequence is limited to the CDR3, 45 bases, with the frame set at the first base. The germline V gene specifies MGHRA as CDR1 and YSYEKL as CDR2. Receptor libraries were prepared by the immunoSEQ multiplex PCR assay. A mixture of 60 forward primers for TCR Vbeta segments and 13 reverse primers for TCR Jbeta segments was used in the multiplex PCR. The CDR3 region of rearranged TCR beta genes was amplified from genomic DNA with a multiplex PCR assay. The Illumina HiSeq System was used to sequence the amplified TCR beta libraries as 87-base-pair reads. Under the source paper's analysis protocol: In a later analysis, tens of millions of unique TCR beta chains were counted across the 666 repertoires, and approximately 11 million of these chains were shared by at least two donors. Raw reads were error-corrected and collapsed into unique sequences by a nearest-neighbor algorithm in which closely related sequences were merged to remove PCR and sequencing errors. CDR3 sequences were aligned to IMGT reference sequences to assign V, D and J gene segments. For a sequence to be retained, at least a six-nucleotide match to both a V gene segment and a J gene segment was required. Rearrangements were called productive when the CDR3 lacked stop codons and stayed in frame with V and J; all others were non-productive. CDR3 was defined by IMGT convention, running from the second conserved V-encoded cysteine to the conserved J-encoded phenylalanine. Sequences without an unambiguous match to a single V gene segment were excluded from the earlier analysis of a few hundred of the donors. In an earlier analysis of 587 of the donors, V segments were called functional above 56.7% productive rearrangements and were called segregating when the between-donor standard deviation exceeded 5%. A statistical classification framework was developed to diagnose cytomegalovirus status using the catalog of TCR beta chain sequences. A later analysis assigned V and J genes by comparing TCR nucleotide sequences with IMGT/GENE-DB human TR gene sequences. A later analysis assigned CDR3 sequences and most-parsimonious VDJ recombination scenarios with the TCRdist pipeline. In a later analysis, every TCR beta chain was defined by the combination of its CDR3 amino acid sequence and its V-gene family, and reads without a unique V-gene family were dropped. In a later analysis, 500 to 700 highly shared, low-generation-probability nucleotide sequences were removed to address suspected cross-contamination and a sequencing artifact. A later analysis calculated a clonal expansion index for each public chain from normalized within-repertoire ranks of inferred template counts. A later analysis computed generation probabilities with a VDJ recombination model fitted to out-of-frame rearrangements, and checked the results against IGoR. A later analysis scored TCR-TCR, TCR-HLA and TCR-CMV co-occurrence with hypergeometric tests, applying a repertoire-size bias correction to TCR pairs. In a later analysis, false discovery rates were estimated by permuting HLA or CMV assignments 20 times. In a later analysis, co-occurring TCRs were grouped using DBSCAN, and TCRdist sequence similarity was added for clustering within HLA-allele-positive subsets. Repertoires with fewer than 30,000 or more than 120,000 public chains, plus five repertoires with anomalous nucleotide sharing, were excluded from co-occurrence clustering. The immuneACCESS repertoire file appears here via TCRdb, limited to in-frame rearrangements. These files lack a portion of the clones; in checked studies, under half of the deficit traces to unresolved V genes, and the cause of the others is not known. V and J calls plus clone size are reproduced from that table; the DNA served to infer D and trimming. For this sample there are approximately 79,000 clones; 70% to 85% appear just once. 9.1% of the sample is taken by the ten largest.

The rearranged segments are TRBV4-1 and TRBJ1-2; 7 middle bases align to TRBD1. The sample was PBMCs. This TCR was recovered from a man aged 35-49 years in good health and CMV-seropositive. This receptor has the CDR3 CASSQGGQTTYGYTF. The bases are TGCGCCAGCAGCCAAGGGGGACAGACGACCTATGGCTACACCTTC.